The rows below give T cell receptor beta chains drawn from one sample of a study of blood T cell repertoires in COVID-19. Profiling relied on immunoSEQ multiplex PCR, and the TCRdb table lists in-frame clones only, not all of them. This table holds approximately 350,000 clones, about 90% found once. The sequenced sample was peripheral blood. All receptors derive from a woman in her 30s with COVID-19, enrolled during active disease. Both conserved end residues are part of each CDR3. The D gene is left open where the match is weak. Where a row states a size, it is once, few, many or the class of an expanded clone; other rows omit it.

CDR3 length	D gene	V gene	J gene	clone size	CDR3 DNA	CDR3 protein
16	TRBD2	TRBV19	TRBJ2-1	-	TGTGCCAGTAGTATGTTCGGGACTAGCGGGGTTAATGAGCAGTTCTTC	CASSMFGTSGVNEQFF
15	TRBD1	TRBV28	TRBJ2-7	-	TGTGCCAGCAGTTTACTAGGGACAGTTGCCTACGAGCAGTACTTC	CASSLLGTVAYEQYF
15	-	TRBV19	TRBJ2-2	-	TGTGCCAGTAGTATACGCCAGGCCTACACCGGGGAGCTGTTTTTT	CASSIRQAYTGELFF
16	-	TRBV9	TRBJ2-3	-	TGTGCCAGCAGCGTAGTCGCGGCCCCGAGCACAGATACGCAGTATTTT	CASSVVAAPSTDTQYF
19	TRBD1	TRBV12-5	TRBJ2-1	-	TGTGCTAGTGGTTTGGTACCGCCGTCGGACAGGGGGCTTCCAGATGAGCAGTTCTTC	CASGLVPPSDRGLPDEQFF
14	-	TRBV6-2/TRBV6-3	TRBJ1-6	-	TGTGCCAGCAGTCAGGACAGAGAACACTCACCCCTCCACTTT	CASSQDREHSPLHF
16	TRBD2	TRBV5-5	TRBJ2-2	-	TGTGCCAGCAGCCCCGGACTAGCGGGAGACACCGGGGAGCTGTTTTTT	CASSPGLAGDTGELFF
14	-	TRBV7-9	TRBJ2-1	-	TGTGCCAGCACCCTAACAGGGTTTAGGAATGAGCAGTTCTTC	CASTLTGFRNEQFF
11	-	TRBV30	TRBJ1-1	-	TGTGCCTGGAGCACGGTCACTGAAGCTTTCTTT	CAWSTVTEAFF
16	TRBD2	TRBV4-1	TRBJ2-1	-	TGCGCCAGCAGCCAAGAAGGACTAGCGGGAGGCAATGAGCAGTTCTTC	CASSQEGLAGGNEQFF
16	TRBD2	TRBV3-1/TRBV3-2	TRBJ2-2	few	TGTGCCAGCAGTCGCACCCAGCGGGAGTTGGCCGGGGAGCTGTTTTTT	CASSRTQRELAGELFF
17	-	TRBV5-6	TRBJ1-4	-	TGTGCCAGCAGCTCCACCTTGACAGATACAACTAATGAAAAACTGTTTTTT	CASSSTLTDTTNEKLFF
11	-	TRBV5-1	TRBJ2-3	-	TGCGCCAGCAGCTCGACAGATACGCAGTATTTT	CASSSTDTQYF
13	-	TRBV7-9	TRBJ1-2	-	TGTGCCAGCAGCCCAGGGTTGCGCTATGGCTACACCTTC	CASSPGLRYGYTF
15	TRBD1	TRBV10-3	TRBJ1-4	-	TGTGCCATCAGTGATCTCGACAGGGGAAATGAAAAACTGTTTTTT	CAISDLDRGNEKLFF
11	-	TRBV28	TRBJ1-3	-	TGTGCCAGCAGTTTGAGGGATACCATATATTTT	CASSLRDTIYF
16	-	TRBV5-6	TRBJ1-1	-	TGTGCCAGCAGCTTGGATTCTGGGGGCTTGGGTACTGAAGCTTTCTTT	CASSLDSGGLGTEAFF
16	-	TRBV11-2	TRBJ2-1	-	TGTGCCAGCAGCTACAGGGAAAACTTCATTAACAATGAGCAGTTCTTC	CASSYRENFINNEQFF
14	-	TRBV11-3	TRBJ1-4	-	TGTGCCAGCAGCTTAGCGCGGGCGGAAGAAAAACTGTTTTTT	CASSLARAEEKLFF
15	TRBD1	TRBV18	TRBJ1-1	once	TGTGCCAGCTCACCCCTCGGACAGGGGCACACTGAAGCTTTCTTT	CASSPLGQGHTEAFF
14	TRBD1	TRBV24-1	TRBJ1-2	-	TGTGCCACCAGTGACGAGGGGGCGCCCCATGGCTACACCTTC	CATSDEGAPHGYTF
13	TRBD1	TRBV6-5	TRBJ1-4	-	TGTGCCAGCGCGGGACAGGTTAATGAAAAACTGTTTTTT	CASAGQVNEKLFF
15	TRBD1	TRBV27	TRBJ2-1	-	TGTGCCAGCAGCTATCAGGGGGCGGACTACAATGAGCAGTTCTTC	CASSYQGADYNEQFF
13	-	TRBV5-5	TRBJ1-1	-	TGTGCCAGCAGCTTGGAACTCTACACTGAAGCTTTCTTT	CASSLELYTEAFF
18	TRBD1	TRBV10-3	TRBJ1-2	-	TGTGCCATCAGTGAGCCACGACTGGACAGGTTGATAGGCTATGGCTACACCTTC	CAISEPRLDRLIGYGYTF
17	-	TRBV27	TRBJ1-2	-	TGTGCCAGCAGTTTAATGCGGTATGGACAAACTAACTATGGCTACACCTTC	CASSLMRYGQTNYGYTF
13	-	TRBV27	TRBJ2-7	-	TGTGCCAGCAGTTTAGGAAGGGGATACGAGCAGTACTTC	CASSLGRGYEQYF
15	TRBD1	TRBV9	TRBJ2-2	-	TGTGCCAGCAGCGTAGTGGGGACAGGGCCCGGGGAGCTGTTTTTT	CASSVVGTGPGELFF
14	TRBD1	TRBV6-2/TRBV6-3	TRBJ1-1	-	TGTGCCAGCAGTCGGGACAGAATAAACACTGAAGCTTTCTTT	CASSRDRINTEAFF
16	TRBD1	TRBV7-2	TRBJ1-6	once	TGTGCCAGCAGCTTAAACGGACAGGGTGGCGGATCACCCCTCCACTTT	CASSLNGQGGGSPLHF
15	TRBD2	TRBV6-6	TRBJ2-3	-	TGTGCCAGCAGAACTAGCGGGGGTAGCACAGATACGCAGTATTTT	CASRTSGGSTDTQYF
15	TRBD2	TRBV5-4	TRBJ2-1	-	TGTGCCAGCAGCCCCGGGACTAGCTCCTACAATGAGCAGTTCTTC	CASSPGTSSYNEQFF
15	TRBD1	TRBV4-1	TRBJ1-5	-	TGCGCCAGCAGCCAAGACCCGACAGGGAATCAGCCCCAGCATTTT	CASSQDPTGNQPQHF
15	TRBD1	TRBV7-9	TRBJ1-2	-	TGTGCCAGCAGCTTAGCTCGGGACAGGGCCTATGGCTACACCTTC	CASSLARDRAYGYTF
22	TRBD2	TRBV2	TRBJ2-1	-	TGTGCCAGCAGTGAAGCCGGACCGGGACTAGCGGGAGAAGTGGACTCCTACAATGAGCAGTTCTTC	CASSEAGPGLAGEVDSYNEQFF
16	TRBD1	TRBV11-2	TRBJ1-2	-	TGTGCCAGCAGCACGTGGAGGGACAGGGGTGGCTATGGCTACACCTTC	CASSTWRDRGGYGYTF
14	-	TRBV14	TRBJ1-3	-	TGTGCCAGCAGCCAAGTGGGGACTGGCGACACCATATATTTT	CASSQVGTGDTIYF
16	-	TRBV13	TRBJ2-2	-	TGTGCCAGCAGCTTAGGCCCCCCAGGGCGGACCGGGGAGCTGTTTTTT	CASSLGPPGRTGELFF
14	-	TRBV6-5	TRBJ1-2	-	TGTGCCAGCAGTTACGCAGGAGGGAACTATGGCTACACCTTC	CASSYAGGNYGYTF
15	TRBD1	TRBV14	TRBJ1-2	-	TGTGCCAGCAGCCAACTTTCCGGGACAGGGTCTGGCTACACCTTC	CASSQLSGTGSGYTF
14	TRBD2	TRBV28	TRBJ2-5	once	TGTGCCAGCAGTCGAGCGGGGGATAGAGAGACCCAGTACTTC	CASSRAGDRETQYF
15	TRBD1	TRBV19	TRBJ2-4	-	TGTGCCAGTAGTGCCGGGGACAGCCTAAAAAACATTCAGTACTTC	CASSAGDSLKNIQYF
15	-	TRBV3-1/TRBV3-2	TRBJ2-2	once	TGTGCCAGCAGCCAAGTCCGGGAGCGGAACGGGGAGCTGTTTTTT	CASSQVRERNGELFF
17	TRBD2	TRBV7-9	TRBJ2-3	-	TGTGCCAGCAGCTTGAGGGCTAGCGGGAGCCTCAAGGATACGCAGTATTTT	CASSLRASGSLKDTQYF
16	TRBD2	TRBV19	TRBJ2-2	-	TGTGCCAGTAAACTAGCGGGGGGGCCGATCACCGGGGAGCTGTTTTTT	CASKLAGGPITGELFF
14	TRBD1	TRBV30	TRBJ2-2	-	TGTGCCTGGAGTCGGGACAGGGGCACCGGGGAGCTGTTTTTT	CAWSRDRGTGELFF
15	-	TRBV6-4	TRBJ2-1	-	TGTGCCAGCAGTGCCCTTACGGGCGGGTACAATGAGCAGTTCTTC	CASSALTGGYNEQFF
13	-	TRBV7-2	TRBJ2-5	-	TGTGCCAGCAGCTCCGTTCGCAGCGGGACCCAGTACTTC	CASSSVRSGTQYF
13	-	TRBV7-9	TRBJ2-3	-	TGTGCCAGCAGCCGACAGAGAACAGATACGCAGTATTTT	CASSRQRTDTQYF
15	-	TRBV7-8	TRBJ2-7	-	TGTGCCAGCAGCCCCCGGGAGGGGGCAGGATACGAGCAGTACTTC	CASSPREGAGYEQYF
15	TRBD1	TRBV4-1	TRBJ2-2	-	TGCGCCAGCAGCCAAGGACAGGGGGCTGACGGGGAGCTGTTTTTT	CASSQGQGADGELFF
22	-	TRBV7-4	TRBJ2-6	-	TGTGCCAGCAGCTTAGGGTTTGGACCAGGGGCGCCAGGGGACTCTGGGGCCAACGTCCTGACTTTC	CASSLGFGPGAPGDSGANVLTF
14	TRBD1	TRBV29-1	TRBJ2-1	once	TGCAGCGTTGACTACAGGGGAGCCTACAATGAGCAGTTCTTC	CSVDYRGAYNEQFF
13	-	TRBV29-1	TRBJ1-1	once	TGCAGCGCGTATCACAGGGTTCACACTGAAGCTTTCTTT	CSAYHRVHTEAFF
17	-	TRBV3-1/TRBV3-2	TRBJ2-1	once	TGTGCCAGCAACCTAACTACCGGCCCGGACTCCTACAATGAGCAGTTCTTC	CASNLTTGPDSYNEQFF